These 30 T cell receptor beta chains were sequenced from one sample in a study of blood T cell repertoires in COVID-19. TCRdb keeps only in-frame clones here, not all; method: immunoSEQ multiplex PCR. The data hold around 100,000 clones, with about 86% observed a single time. Specimen: peripheral blood. All receptors come from a human donor in a cohort sampled during active COVID-19.

This clone was counted only a few times. The rearrangement uses TRBV18 and TRBJ2-7; 10 bases line up with TRBD1. The trim removed 2 bases at V and 1 base at J, leaving 2 bases unmatched. This CDR3 is built from 15 residues. CDR1 and CDR2 (germline): KGHSH, LQKENI. CDR3 sequence: CASSPSGQGSYEQYF. The CDR3 region has the DNA TGTGCCAGCTCACCATCGGGACAGGGGTCCTACGAGCAGTACTTC.

The chain employs TRBV10-1 and TRBJ2-3; D call uncertain. The CDR3 extends over 15 amino acids. Germline CDR1 is WNHNN and CDR2 is SYGVQD (reference sequence). V was shortened by 3 bases and J by 2 bases, with 12 bases between the two germline ends. The CDR3 DNA sequence: TGCGCCAGCAGTGACGGCGGATCAGCCACAGATACGCAGTATTTT. Translating it yields CASSDGGSATDTQYF.

The CDR3 is CASSDRQGRNGYTF. The CDR3 coding sequence is TGTGCCAGCAGTGACCGACAGGGGCGGAATGGCTACACCTTC. The chain recombines TRBV2 with TRBJ1-2; 8 bases agree with TRBD1. Germline V gene sequence: CDR1 SNHLY, CDR2 FYNNEI. The CDR3 runs to 14 residues. Losses at the gene ends were 3 bases for V and 6 bases for J; bases not matched to a gene: 6. Full variable domain (remainder filled in from reference TRBV2 and TRBJ1-2): EPEVTQTPSHQVTQMGQEVILRCVPISNHLYFYWYRQILGQKVEFLVSFYNNEISEKSEIFDDQFSVERPDGSNFTLKIRSTKLEDSAMYFCASSDRQGRNGYTFGSGTRLTVV.

This clone showed up just once. The rearrangement joins TRBV20-1 to TRBJ2-4, with TRBD2 as a possible D gene (6 bases). CDR3 length: 11 residues. Germline values: CDR1 DFQATT, CDR2 SNEGSKA (reference sequence). V was cut by 4 bases and J by 10 bases, with 11 bases left in between. CDR3 region: CSAIGGRIQYF. The CDR3 DNA sequence: TGCAGTGCTATCGGGGGAAGGATTCAGTACTTC.

The CDR3 loop reads CASSELAGGKETQYF. CDR3 coding DNA: TGCGCCAGCAGTGAGCTAGCGGGAGGGAAAGAGACCCAGTACTTC. The gene calls are TRBV10-1 and TRBJ2-5, with TRBD2 identical over 12 bases. After removal of 2 bases from V and 3 bases from J, the junction contained 1 base not matched to a gene. The CDR3 has 15 residues. Germline V gene sequence: CDR1 WNHNN, CDR2 SYGVQD (reference sequence).

The chain combines TRBV2 with TRBJ1-3, with TRBD1 matching 10 bases. The CDR3 contains 16 residues. J lost 0 bases, V lost 5 bases, and 4 bases had no gene match. Germline CDR1 is SNHLY and CDR2 is FYNNEI. In DNA form, the CDR3 reads TGTGCCAGCAGTTCGACAGGGGGCGGCTCTGGAAACACCATATATTTT. It specifies CASSSTGGGSGNTIYF.

This chain links TRBV7-9 with TRBJ2-1; the match to TRBD1 covers 7 bases. CDR1 SEHNR and CDR2 FQNEAQ come from the germline V gene (reference sequence). Trimming took 0 bases from V and 10 from J; bases not matched to a gene: 6. The CDR3 loop spans 14 amino acids. CDR3 sequence: CASSLATGVNEQFF. The CDR3 DNA sequence: TGTGCCAGCAGCTTAGCAACAGGGGTAAACGAGCAGTTCTTC.

This chain joins TRBV27 and TRBJ2-7; 10 nucleotides match TRBD1. The CDR3 consists of 14 residues. Germline values: CDR1 MNHEY, CDR2 SMNVEV (reference sequence). Trimming took 6 bases from V and 2 from J; bases not matched to a gene: 4. The CDR3 coding sequence is TGTGCCAGCAGCAGGGACAGGGGCCCCTACGAGCAGTACTTC. Encoded protein: CASSRDRGPYEQYF.

Here the CDR3 reads CASRIFQGYYGYTF. CDR3 coding DNA: TGTGCCAGCAGAATCTTCCAGGGCTACTATGGCTACACCTTC. The chain links TRBV5-6 to TRBJ1-2, with D possibly TRBD1 on 5 matching bases. The CDR3 totals 14 residues. CDR1 SGHDT and CDR2 YYEEEE come from the germline V gene. V dropped 5 bases and J dropped 3 bases, with 14 bases sitting between them.

The chain joins TRBV27 to TRBJ1-2; 7 nucleotides match TRBD1. Germline trimming cut 4 bases from V and 5 bases from J; bases unmatched to any gene: 4. Germline CDR1 reads MNHEY; CDR2 reads SMNVEV (reference sequence). The CDR3 runs to 13 residues. This CDR3 reads CASSSGQLYGYTF. CDR3 nucleotides: TGTGCCAGCAGTTCGGGACAGCTTTATGGCTACACCTTC.

The chain couples TRBV9 to TRBJ2-1; 10 bases agree with TRBD2. From germline, CDR1 is SGDLS and CDR2 YYNGEE. This CDR3 spans 17 amino acids. With 4 bases clipped from V and 4 bases from J, the junction kept 11 bases outside the gene matches. CDR3 sequence (DNA): TGTGCCAGCAGCCCATCCCCGGATAGCGGGAGGTACAATGAGCAGTTCTTC. It encodes CASSPSPDSGRYNEQFF.

V is TRBV28 and J is TRBJ2-7, with D uncertain. V was pared by 6 bases and J by 0 bases, with 6 bases between. Germline CDR1 reads MDHEN; CDR2 reads SYDVKM. The CDR3 runs to 12 residues. CDR3 nucleotides: TGTGCCAGCAGCCCCTTCTCCTACGAGCAGTACTTC. It specifies CASSPFSYEQYF.

J is TRBJ1-4 and V is TRBV21-1. TRBV21-1 is a known pseudogene. This CDR3 region has 17 residues. The CDR3 sequence is CASSSQVGGATNEKLFF. The CDR3 nucleotides are TGTGCCAGCAGCTCTCAGGTGGGGGGTGCGACTAATGAAAAACTGTTTTTT.

The chain couples TRBV29-1 to TRBJ2-5; perhaps TRBD2 as D (5 bases). Deletions cut 4 bases from V and 7 bases from J, with 16 bases between. The CDR3 totals 13 residues. Germline CDR1 reads SQVTM; CDR2 reads ANQGSEA. Here the CDR3 DNA reads TGCAGCGTTGCACCGGGGTCCTGGGGGACCCAGTACTTC. Translating gives CSVAPGSWGTQYF.

The rearrangement links TRBV28 to TRBJ1-2; TRBD1 matches 7 bases. This CDR3 has 14 residues. From germline, CDR1 is MDHEN and CDR2 SYDVKM. The V segment lost 8 bases and the J segment 4 bases; nucleotides outside the gene matches: 10. CDR3 residues: CASSSGQQLYGYTF. The CDR3 DNA reads TGTGCCAGCTCTTCGGGACAGCAGCTCTATGGCTACACCTTC.

This chain connects TRBV24-1 to TRBJ2-2; 7 nucleotides line up with TRBD1. J gave up 7 bases and V 6 bases, and 4 bases lay outside the gene matches. CDR3 length: 13 residues. Germline CDR1 is KGHDR and CDR2 is SFDVKD. In nucleotides, the CDR3 is TGTGCCACCAGTTCAGGGGGTCACGGGGAGCTGTTTTTT. This sequence encodes CATSSGGHGELFF.

Here the CDR3 reads CASSVGRGTDTEAFF. The DNA of the CDR3 is TGTGCCAGCAGCGTAGGAAGGGGGACGGACACTGAAGCTTTCTTT. The chain carries TRBV9 and TRBJ1-1; possible D gene TRBD1, 6 bases. Germline V gene lookup returns CDR1 SGDLS and CDR2 YYNGEE. The ends were cut back, 0 bases at V and 3 bases at J, with 12 bases in the middle. This CDR3 is 15 amino acids long.

The chain couples TRBV19 to TRBJ2-4, with D tentatively TRBD2 (6 bases). The germline gives CDR1 LNHDA, CDR2 SQIVND (reference sequence). With 5 bases removed from V and 8 bases from J, the gap between germline ends came to 16 bases. The CDR3 consists of 14 residues. CDR3 in DNA: TGTGCCAGTAGTGCCTCGACTAGTGTAGACATTCAGTACTTC. Translated: CASSASTSVDIQYF.

This chain joins TRBV6-2 or TRBV6-3 and TRBJ2-5, with D perhaps TRBD2 (7 bases). The length of the CDR3 is 17 residues. The V end lost 1 base, the J end lost 7 bases, and 22 bases lay between the germline ends. In germline, CDR1 is MNHEY, CDR2 SVGEGT. CDR3 coding DNA: TGTGCCAGCAGTTACTACAGGGCTAGCGGAGGGGAGGGGACCCAGTACTTC. As protein: CASSYYRASGGEGTQYF.

The rearrangement links TRBV7-9 to TRBJ1-1; TRBD1 might be the D (5 bases). Looked up from germline, CDR1 is SEHNR and CDR2 is FQNEAQ (reference sequence). The CDR3 covers 15 residues. The V end lost 6 bases, the J end lost 3 bases, and 17 bases lay between the germline ends. CDR3 protein: CASSLPLGGDTEAFF. CDR3 DNA: TGTGCCAGCAGTCTCCCCTTGGGGGGTGACACTGAAGCTTTCTTT. Drawing the rest from reference TRBV7-9 and TRBJ1-1, the complete variable domain is DTGVSQNPRHKITKRGQNVTFRCDPISEHNRLYWYRQTLGQGPEFLTYFQNEAQLEKSRLLSDRFSAERPKGSFSTLEIQRTEQGDSAMYLCASSLPLGGDTEAFFGQGTRLTVV.

The chain couples TRBV3-1 (or the pseudogene TRBV3-2) to TRBJ2-1; 13 bases align to TRBD2. Germline-derived CDR1 and CDR2 are LGHDT and YNNKEL (reference sequence). The CDR3 sequence is 15 residues long. V lost 6 bases to trimming and J lost 5 bases; unmatched junction nucleotides: 4. The CDR3 DNA follows: TGTGCCAGCAGTAGGGGGACTAGCGGGAACAATGAGCAGTTCTTC. Protein: CASSRGTSGNNEQFF.

The rearrangement joins TRBV5-1 to TRBJ1-2, with 10 bases that match TRBD1. The CDR3 is made up of 17 amino acids. Germline V gives CDR1 SGHRS, CDR2 YFSETQ. V shed 4 bases and J 4 bases; nucleotides not matched to a gene: 13. CDR3 DNA sequence: TGCGCCAGCAGCCCAAGGACAGGGGGGCACGTCATCTATGGCTACACCTTC. It encodes CASSPRTGGHVIYGYTF.

The J gene is TRBJ2-7, the V gene TRBV4-2, with 9 bases matching TRBD2. Trimming cost V 4 bases and J 4 bases; bases outside gene matches: 11. Germline CDR1 LGHNA, CDR2 YNFKEQ. The CDR3 extends over 16 amino acids. The CDR3 sequence is CASSPTSGSAVYEQYF. The CDR3 bases are TGTGCCAGCAGCCCTACTAGCGGGTCCGCGGTATACGAGCAGTACTTC.

The rearrangement uses TRBV6-2 or TRBV6-3 and TRBJ2-1, with 11 bases matching TRBD2. V shed 6 bases and J 2 bases; nucleotides not matched to a gene: 9. Germline values: CDR1 MNHEY, CDR2 SVGEGT. The CDR3 length is 17 residues. CDR3 nucleotides: TGTGCCAGCAGCCCCGGCGGACTAGCGGGTGCCTACAATGAGCAGTTCTTC. Translating it yields CASSPGGLAGAYNEQFF.

This chain uses TRBV6-6 with TRBJ1-6; TRBD1 might be the D (5 bases). The CDR3 consists of 13 residues. Trimming removed 4 bases from V and 14 bases from J, with 15 bases in between. Germline values: CDR1 MNHNY, CDR2 SVGAGI (reference sequence). The CDR3 bases are TGTGCCAGCAGTTTTAGGACATCCGAGGCCCTCCACTTT. Translating gives CASSFRTSEALHF.

The chain is built from TRBV9 and TRBJ1-1; D is ambiguous. This CDR3 has 12 residues. Between the trimmed V and J ends, which lost 3 bases and 2 bases, there was a span of 5 bases. Germline assignment: CDR1 SGDLS and CDR2 YYNGEE. The CDR3 DNA is TGTGCCAGCAGCGGTAGCAACACTGAAGCTTTCTTT. Translating gives CASSGSNTEAFF.

The rearrangement joins TRBV30 to TRBJ1-6; D might be TRBD1 (5 bases). The CDR3 has 13 residues. The V gene lost 4 bases and the J gene lost 8 bases, with 12 bases spanning the gap. Germline V gene sequence: CDR1 GTSNPN, CDR2 SVGIG (reference sequence). The CDR3 DNA reads TGTGCCTGGACGGGGGTCAGGGATTCACCCCTCCACTTT. Its translation: CAWTGVRDSPLHF.

CDR3 DNA: TGTGCCACCAGCAGAGAGCGGGGGGGTCTTACCTACGAGCAGTACTTC. Translating it yields CATSRERGGLTYEQYF. This chain links TRBV15 with TRBJ2-7; 9 bases are shared with TRBD2. The length of the CDR3 is 16 residues. V was clipped by 0 bases and J by 2 bases; unmatched bases: 5. Per germline, CDR1 LNHNV and CDR2 YYDKDF (reference sequence).

The rearrangement joins TRBV7-3 to TRBJ2-1; 12 bases map to TRBD2. The ends lost 0 bases at V and 7 bases at J; junction bases unmatched: 4. This CDR3 is built from 16 residues. Germline V gives CDR1 SGHTA, CDR2 FQGTGA. CDR3: CASSLTGLAGSNEQFF. For the CDR3, the DNA is TGTGCCAGCAGCTTAACGGGACTAGCGGGTTCGAATGAGCAGTTCTTC.

The chain uses TRBV7-2 and TRBJ2-7, with 7 nucleotides matching TRBD1. The CDR3 has 14 residues. Germline trimming cut 4 bases from V and 3 bases from J; bases unmatched to any gene: 6. Germline-derived CDR1 and CDR2 are SGHTA and FQGNSA. The DNA for the CDR3 is TGTGCCAGCAGCTCCACAGGGGTTAACTACGAGCAGTACTTC. Translated: CASSSTGVNYEQYF.